The next 3 T cell receptor beta chains were all read from a single sample in a study of regulatory T cells in long-lasting Graves disease. As to time point: persistent/refractory GD, antithyroid drugs over 5 years with positive TRAb. There was RNA extracted from PBMCs, and the TCR library was made from it. In building TCR beta libraries, iRepertoire HTBI primers were used together with Arm-PCR of CDR3 regions. TCRdb passed the multiplex PCR reads through MiXCR, listing each CDR3 protein once. The table lists 300,000 to 500,000 distinct CDR3 sequences, around 20% of them singletons. Sequencing used peripheral blood mononuclear cells (PBMCs), obtained when the disease was refractory, from a patient treated with antithyroid drugs. The source of these receptors is a female donor with Graves disease.

As concerns this clonotype: A much larger clone differs by one base, so this may be a read error. V gene TRBV12-3 or TRBV12-4 combines with J gene TRBJ2-5; no reliable D call. The CDR3 spans 14 residues. Trimming left V 6 bases short and J 5 bases short, with 16 bases between. The CDR3 bases are TGTGCCAGCAGCTCAGGTCCGAGGTTGGAGACCCAGTACTTC. Its protein is CASSSGPRLETQYF.

The chain combines TRBV5-5 with TRBJ2-6; D gene unclear. CDR1 SGHKS and CDR2 YYEKEE come from the germline V gene (reference sequence). V was pared by 7 bases and J by 4 bases, with 18 bases between. The CDR3 runs 16 residues. CDR3 sequence reads: CASSPRPVSGANVLTF. The CDR3 DNA reads as TGTGCCAGCTCACCCCGCCCAGTCTCCGGGGCCAACGTCCTGACTTTC.

This chain joins TRBV4-2 and TRBJ1-1, with D maybe TRBD1 (6 bases). With 4 bases removed from V and 0 bases from J, the gap between germline ends came to 12 bases. CDR1 and CDR2 from the germline V gene are LGHNA and YNFKEQ. The CDR3 has 15 residues. The CDR3 protein is CASSPVGDMNTEAFF. The CDR3 DNA is TGTGCCAGCAGCCCAGTTGGGGACATGAACACTGAAGCTTTCTTT.